The rows below give T cell receptor beta chains drawn from one sample of a study of human T cells and chemical hapten exposure. TCRdb redid the calling of the RACE reads with MiXCR, one entry per CDR3 protein. The table lists some 65,000 distinct CDR3 sequences, under 7.5% of them singletons. The sample consisted of whole blood. The receptors originated from a female donor in good health. Some clones in this sample may be carry-over from other donors' samples. Both conserved end residues are part of each CDR3. Fields, in order: J gene, clone size, V gene, CDR3 length, D gene, CDR3 DNA, CDR3 protein. The D gene is left open where the match is weak. Size values are once, few and many counts, or a class for expanded clones, and some rows have none.

TRBJ2-2 . TRBV6-2/TRBV6-3 14 . TGTGCCAGCAGTTACTCTCCAGACACCGGGGAGCTGTTTTTT CASSYSPDTGELFF
TRBJ2-5 few TRBV28 12 . TGTGCCAGCAGTTTGACGGAGCCGACCCAGTACTTC CASSLTEPTQYF
TRBJ2-6 few TRBV7-9 15 . TGTGCCAGCAGCCTAACCCCCTCTGGGGCCAACGTCCTGACTTTC CASSLTPSGANVLTF
TRBJ2-7 many TRBV20-1 16 TRBD1 TGCAGTGCTAGAGGAACCCCCGGGACAGGGGGCTACGAGCAGTACTTC CSARGTPGTGGYEQYF
TRBJ2-3 many TRBV7-2 16 TRBD2 TGTGCCAGCAGCTCACTAGCGAGTTCTAGCACAGATACGCAGTATTTT CASSSLASSSTDTQYF
TRBJ2-1 many TRBV6-1 14 TRBD2 TGTGCCAGCAGCGGACTAGCGGGACGGAAGGAGCAGTTCTTC CASSGLAGRKEQFF
TRBJ2-5 . TRBV9 15 TRBD1 TGTGCCAGCAGCACTTGGGACAGGGGCGGCGAGACCCAGTACTTC CASSTWDRGGETQYF
TRBJ2-6 few TRBV2 18 . TGTGCCAGCCTCAGGGGGGTTTTACAGAGCTCTGGGGCCAACGTCCTGACTTTC CASLRGVLQSSGANVLTF
TRBJ2-1 . TRBV29-1 16 TRBD1 TGCAGCGTTGAAGATCAGGGGGACAGGGGGCGATATGAGCAGTTCTTC CSVEDQGDRGRYEQFF
TRBJ2-7 few TRBV10-3 16 . TGTGCCATCAGTGAGTCGTCAGGGGCCACCTCCTACGAGCAGTACTTC CAISESSGATSYEQYF
TRBJ2-7 . TRBV20-1 13 TRBD2 TGCAGTGTCACAACGGGAGGGTCCTACGAGCAGTACTTC CSVTTGGSYEQYF
TRBJ1-5 . TRBV6-2/TRBV6-3 13 . TGTGCCAGCAGTTACGCCGGGAATCAGCCCCAGCATTTT CASSYAGNQPQHF
TRBJ2-2 few TRBV6-2/TRBV6-3 15 TRBD2 TGTGCCAGCAGTTACGCTAGCGGGCACACCGGGGAGCTGTTTTTT CASSYASGHTGELFF
TRBJ2-3 few TRBV18 14 . TGTGCCAGCTCACCCTCTCTTAGCACAGATACGCAGTATTTT CASSPSLSTDTQYF
TRBJ2-1 many TRBV6-5 13 TRBD2 TGTGCCAGCGTGAGTACGACTAGCGATGAGCAGTTCTTC CASVSTTSDEQFF
TRBJ2-7 many TRBV6-5 16 . TGTGCCAGCAGTTACTCGACTACCAGGGGCCCCTACGAGCAGTACTTC CASSYSTTRGPYEQYF
TRBJ2-5 many TRBV7-8 13 . TGTGCCAGCAGCTCGTATGCCCAAGAGACCCAGTACTTC CASSSYAQETQYF
TRBJ1-1 many TRBV29-1 13 . TGCAGCGTTGAAGGGGGGATTCGGACTGAAGCTTTCTTT CSVEGGIRTEAFF
TRBJ2-5 many TRBV12-3/TRBV12-4 19 . TGTGCCAGCAGCAAAACCCCCCTCGGTTCTCGCAGCCGGGTGAAGACCCAGTACTTC CASSKTPLGSRSRVKTQYF
TRBJ1-5 few TRBV7-9 17 . TGTGCCAGCAGCTTAACCCCCACAGGGAATAGCAATCAGCCCCAGCATTTT CASSLTPTGNSNQPQHF
TRBJ2-1 few TRBV7-2 14 . TGTGCCAGCAGCTTAACCGGGTTTATCGATGAGCAGTTCTTC CASSLTGFIDEQFF
TRBJ2-5 many TRBV10-3 15 . TGTGCCATCAGTGAGTCGAGAGTAGCATATGAGACCCAGTACTTC CAISESRVAYETQYF
TRBJ1-1 few TRBV7-9 15 TRBD1 TGTGCCAGCAGCCGAGGACAGGGAGTGTACACTGAAGCTTTCTTT CASSRGQGVYTEAFF
TRBJ1-1 . TRBV19 15 . TGTGCCAGTAGTTTCCTGGACGGGTGGAACACTGAAGCTTTCTTT CASSFLDGWNTEAFF
TRBJ2-1 . TRBV6-2/TRBV6-3 14 TRBD2 TGTGCCAGCAGTCCGACTAGCGAATACAATGAGCAGTTCTTC CASSPTSEYNEQFF
TRBJ2-3 many TRBV28 15 TRBD1 TGTGCCAGCAGTTTTCTCGGACAGGGGTCAGATACGCAGTATTTT CASSFLGQGSDTQYF
TRBJ2-3 . TRBV5-4 14 . TGTGCCAGCAGCTTCGACGGAGGAGCAGATACGCAGTATTTT CASSFDGGADTQYF
TRBJ2-3 few TRBV5-1 17 TRBD2 TGCGCCAGCAGCTTGGAGGTAGCAGCGGGAGCGGGAGATACGCAGTATTTT CASSLEVAAGAGDTQYF
TRBJ2-3 . TRBV4-2 16 TRBD2 TGTGCCAGCAGCCAAGGAAGCGGGAGTTATACAGATACGCAGTATTTT CASSQGSGSYTDTQYF
TRBJ1-4 many TRBV30 13 . TGTGCCTGGAGGGAAAAGGAGGGCGAAAAACTGTTTTTT CAWREKEGEKLFF
TRBJ2-7 many TRBV5-1 14 . TGCGCCAGCAGCAGCGGTGCCGCCTCCTACGAGCAGTACTTC CASSSGAASYEQYF
TRBJ2-1 . TRBV2 10 . TGTGCCAGCAGTGTAGGTTGGCAGTTCTTC CASSVGWQFF
TRBJ1-5 few TRBV10-2 16 . TGCGCCAGCAGTGAGTCCCCAGGGAATAGCAATCAGCCCCAGAATTTT CASSESPGNSNQPQNF
TRBJ1-4 . TRBV30 13 . TGTGCCTGGAGTGTCAGGGTGACTGAAAAACTGTTTTTT CAWSVRVTEKLFF
TRBJ2-1 few TRBV4-1 16 TRBD2 TGCGCCAGCAGCGGAGGGACTAGCGGGAGGGTAAATGAGCAGTTCTTC CASSGGTSGRVNEQFF
TRBJ2-2 many TRBV12-3/TRBV12-4 14 TRBD1 TGTGCCAGCAGAAGGACAGGGAACACCGGGGAGCTGTTTTTT CASRRTGNTGELFF
TRBJ2-1 many TRBV20-1 12 . TGCAGTGCTAGGGACTACCACAATGAGCAGTTCTTC CSARDYHNEQFF
TRBJ2-3 many TRBV7-2 15 . TGTGCCAGCAGGAACAGACAGGTCTCGGAGGATACGCAGTATTTT CASRNRQVSEDTQYF
TRBJ2-7 . TRBV29-1 14 TRBD2 TGCAGCGTTGAATCCCCCCGGCCTGGGACTAGTGGTTACTTC CSVESPRPGTSGYF
TRBJ1-5 many TRBV24-1 13 TRBD1 TGTGCCACCAGTGGAGGGGGCGAGCAGCCCCAGCATTTT CATSGGGEQPQHF
TRBJ1-1 few TRBV28 13 . TGTGCCAGCAGTTTATGGGGGGACACTGAAGCTTTCTTT CASSLWGDTEAFF
TRBJ2-1 few TRBV27 13 TRBD2 TGTGCCAGCAGTTTAGCCCCGGGGGGTGAGCAGTTCTTC CASSLAPGGEQFF
TRBJ2-7 many TRBV28 13 . TGTGCCAGCAGTTTTGGGTCCGCTTACGAGCAGTACTTC CASSFGSAYEQYF
TRBJ2-1 . TRBV28 16 TRBD2 TGTGCCAGCAGTCCCTCTAGCGGGGTACGATACAATGAGCAGTTCTTC CASSPSSGVRYNEQFF
TRBJ2-4 few TRBV7-9 17 TRBD1 TGTGCCAGCAGCTCACGTCAAGGGGGCGAGGGCAAAAACATTCAGTACTTC CASSSRQGGEGKNIQYF
TRBJ1-1 few TRBV7-2 15 . TGTGCCAGCAGCTTAGTATTTGGAGGCAACACTGAAGCTTTCTTT CASSLVFGGNTEAFF
TRBJ2-7 many TRBV25-1 12 TRBD1 TGTGCCAGCAGCGACAGGGTGTACGAGCAGTACTTC CASSDRVYEQYF
TRBJ2-6 many TRBV29-1 13 . TGCAGCGTAATATTTTCTGGGGCCAACGTCCTGACTTTC CSVIFSGANVLTF
TRBJ2-1 many TRBV9 14 . TGTGCCAGCAGCGTGGATAGAGCTTACAATGAGCAGTTCTTC CASSVDRAYNEQFF
TRBJ2-3 few TRBV12-3/TRBV12-4 15 . TGTGCCAGCCGGGTCGCGGGTCTCTTCACAGATACGCAGTATTTT CASRVAGLFTDTQYF
TRBJ2-6 many TRBV28 14 . TGTGCCAGCTGCTTCAGCTCTGGGGCCAACGTCCTGACTTTC CASCFSSGANVLTF
TRBJ1-1 few TRBV19 13 . TGTGCCAGTAGTTACCGGGACACCCTAGAAGCTTTCTTT CASSYRDTLEAFF
TRBJ2-1 few TRBV7-2 14 . TGTGCCAGCAGCTTAGGACTACAAGAAGGGGAGCAGTTCTTC CASSLGLQEGEQFF
TRBJ2-6 many TRBV20-1 15 . TGCAGTGCTAGGAACAGGGTCTCTGGGGCCAACGTCCTGACTTTC CSARNRVSGANVLTF
TRBJ2-5 . TRBV14 13 . TGTGCCAGCAGGGACCTACTGGAAGAGACCCAGTACTTC CASRDLLEETQYF
TRBJ2-7 many TRBV12-3/TRBV12-4 12 TRBD2 TGTGCCAGCAGTTTTGGACTAGCGGGAGTGTACTTC CASSFGLAGVYF
TRBJ2-1 many TRBV7-9 11 . TGTGCCAGCAGTTCAGCCGGTGAGCAGTTCTTC CASSSAGEQFF
TRBJ1-5 few TRBV3-1 13 . TGTGCCAGCAGCCATCGGGGTAATCAGCCCCAGCATTTT CASSHRGNQPQHF
TRBJ2-5 . TRBV10-3 13 TRBD2 TGTGCCACTTTAGCGGGCCTACAAGAGACCCAGTACTTC CATLAGLQETQYF